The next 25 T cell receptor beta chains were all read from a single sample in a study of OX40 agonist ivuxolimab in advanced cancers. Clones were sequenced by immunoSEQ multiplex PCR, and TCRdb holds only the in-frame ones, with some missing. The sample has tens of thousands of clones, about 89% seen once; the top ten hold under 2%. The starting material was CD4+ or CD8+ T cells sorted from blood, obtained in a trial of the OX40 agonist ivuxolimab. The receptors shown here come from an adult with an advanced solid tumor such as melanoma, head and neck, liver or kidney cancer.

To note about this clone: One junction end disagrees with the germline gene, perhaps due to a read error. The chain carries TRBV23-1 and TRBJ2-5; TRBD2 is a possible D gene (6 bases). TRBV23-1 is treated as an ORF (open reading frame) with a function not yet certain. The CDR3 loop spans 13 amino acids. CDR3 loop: CASSQSGRWPPHF. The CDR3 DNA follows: TGCGCCAGCAGTCAATCGGGGAGGTGGCCCCCGCACTTC.

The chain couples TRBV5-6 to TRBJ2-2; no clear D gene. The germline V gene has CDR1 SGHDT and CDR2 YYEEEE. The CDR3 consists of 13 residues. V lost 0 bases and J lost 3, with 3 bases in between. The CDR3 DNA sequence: TGTGCCAGCAGCTTGGCGCACACCGGGGAGCTGTTTTTT. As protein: CASSLAHTGELFF.

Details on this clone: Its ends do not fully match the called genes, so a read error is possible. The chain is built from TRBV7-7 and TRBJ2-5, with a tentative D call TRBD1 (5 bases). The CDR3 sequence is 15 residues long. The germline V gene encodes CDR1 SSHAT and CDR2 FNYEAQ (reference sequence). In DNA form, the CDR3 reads TGTGCTAGCAGCTCTTCTCAGGGTTGGATAGAGACCCAGTACTTC. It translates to CASSSSQGWIETQYF.

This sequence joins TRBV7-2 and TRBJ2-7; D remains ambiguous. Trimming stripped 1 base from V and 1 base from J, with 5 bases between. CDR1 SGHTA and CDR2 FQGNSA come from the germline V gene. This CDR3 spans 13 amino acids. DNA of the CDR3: TGTGCCAGCAGCTTAGATCGGTCCTACGAGCAGTACTTC. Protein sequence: CASSLDRSYEQYF.

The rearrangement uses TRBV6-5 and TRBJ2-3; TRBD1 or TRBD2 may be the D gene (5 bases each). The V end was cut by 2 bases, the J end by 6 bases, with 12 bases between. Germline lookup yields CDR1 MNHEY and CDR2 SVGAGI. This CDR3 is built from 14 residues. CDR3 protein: CASSYRDLLDTQYF. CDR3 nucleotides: TGTGCCAGCAGTTACAGGGACCTCCTGGATACGCAGTATTTT.

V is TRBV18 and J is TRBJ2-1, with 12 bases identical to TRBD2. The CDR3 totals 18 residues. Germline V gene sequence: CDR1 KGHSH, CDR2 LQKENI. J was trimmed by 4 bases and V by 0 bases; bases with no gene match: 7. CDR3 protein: CASSPPGLAGSGYNEQFF. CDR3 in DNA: TGTGCCAGCTCACCACCCGGACTAGCGGGATCTGGGTACAATGAGCAGTTCTTC.

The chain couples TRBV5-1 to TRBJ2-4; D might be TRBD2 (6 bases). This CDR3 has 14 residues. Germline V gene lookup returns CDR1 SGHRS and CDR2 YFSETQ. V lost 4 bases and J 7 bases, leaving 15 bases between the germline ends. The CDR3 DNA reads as TGCGCCAGCAGCCAGGGACTTACCAGCAACATTCAGTACTTC. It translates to CASSQGLTSNIQYF.

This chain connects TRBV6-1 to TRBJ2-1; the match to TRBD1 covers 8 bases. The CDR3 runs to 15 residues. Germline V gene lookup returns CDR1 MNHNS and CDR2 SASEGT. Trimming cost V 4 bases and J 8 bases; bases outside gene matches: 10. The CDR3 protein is CASSGGQGARDEQFF. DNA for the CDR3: TGTGCCAGCAGTGGCGGGCAGGGGGCGCGGGATGAGCAGTTCTTC.

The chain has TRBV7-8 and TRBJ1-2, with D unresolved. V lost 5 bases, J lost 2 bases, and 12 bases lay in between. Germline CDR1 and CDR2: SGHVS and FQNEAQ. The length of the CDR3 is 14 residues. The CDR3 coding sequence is TGTGCCAGCAGCCCCTTGACACCGAACTATGGCTACACCTTC. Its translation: CASSPLTPNYGYTF.

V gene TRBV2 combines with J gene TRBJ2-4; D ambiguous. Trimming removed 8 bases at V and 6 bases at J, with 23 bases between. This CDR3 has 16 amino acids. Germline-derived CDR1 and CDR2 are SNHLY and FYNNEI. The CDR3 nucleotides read TGTGCCAGCGGGCGATGGAACCCACTCTCACCAAACATTCAGTACTTC. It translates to CASGRWNPLSPNIQYF. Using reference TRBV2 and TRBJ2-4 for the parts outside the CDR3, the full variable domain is EPEVTQTPSHQVTQMGQEVILRCVPISNHLYFYWYRQILGQKVEFLVSFYNNEISEKSEIFDDQFSVERPDGSNFTLKIRSTKLEDSAMYFCASGRWNPLSPNIQYFGAGTRLSVL.

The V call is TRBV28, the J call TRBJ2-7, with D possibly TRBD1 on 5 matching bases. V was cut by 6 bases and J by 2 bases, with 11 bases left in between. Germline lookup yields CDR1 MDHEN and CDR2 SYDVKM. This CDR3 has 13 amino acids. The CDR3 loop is CASSPRVTYEQYF. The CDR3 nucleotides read TGTGCCAGCAGCCCCAGGGTTACCTACGAGCAGTACTTC. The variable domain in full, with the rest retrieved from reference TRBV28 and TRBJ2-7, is DVKVTQSSRYLVKRTGEKVFLECVQDMDHENMFWYRQDPGLGLRLIYFSYDVKMKEKGDIPEGYSVSREKKERFSLILESASTNQTSMYLCASSPRVTYEQYFGPGTRLTVT.

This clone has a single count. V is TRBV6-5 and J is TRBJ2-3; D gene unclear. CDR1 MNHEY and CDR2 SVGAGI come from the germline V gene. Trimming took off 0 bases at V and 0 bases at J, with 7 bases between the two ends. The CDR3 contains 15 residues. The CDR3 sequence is CASSYSTRSTDTQYF. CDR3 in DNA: TGTGCCAGCAGTTACTCGACGAGGAGCACAGATACGCAGTATTTT.

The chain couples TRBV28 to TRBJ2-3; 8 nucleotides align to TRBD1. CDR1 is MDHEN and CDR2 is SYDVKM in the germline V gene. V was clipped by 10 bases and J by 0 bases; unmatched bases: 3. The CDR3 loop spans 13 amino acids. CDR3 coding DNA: TGTGCCACTGGACAGGGTAGCACAGATACGCAGTATTTT. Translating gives CATGQGSTDTQYF.

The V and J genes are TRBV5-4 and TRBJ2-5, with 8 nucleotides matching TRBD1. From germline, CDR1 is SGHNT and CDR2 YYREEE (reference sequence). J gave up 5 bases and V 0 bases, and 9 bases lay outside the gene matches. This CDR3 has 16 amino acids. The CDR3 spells CASSLEGTGTGETQYF. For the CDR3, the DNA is TGTGCCAGCAGCTTGGAGGGGACAGGAACGGGTGAGACCCAGTACTTC.

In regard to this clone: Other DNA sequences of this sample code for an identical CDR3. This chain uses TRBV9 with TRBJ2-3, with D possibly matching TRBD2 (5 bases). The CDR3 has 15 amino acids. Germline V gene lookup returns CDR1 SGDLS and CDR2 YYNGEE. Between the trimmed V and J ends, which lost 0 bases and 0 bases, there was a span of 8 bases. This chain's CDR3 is CASSVGVASTDTQYF. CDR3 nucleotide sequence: TGTGCCAGCAGCGTAGGAGTAGCGAGCACAGATACGCAGTATTTT.

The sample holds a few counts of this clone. CDR3 sequence: CASSPGTFTDTQYF. CDR3 bases: TGTGCCAGCAGCCCCGGGACCTTCACAGATACGCAGTATTTT. The chain is built from TRBV5-6 and TRBJ2-3; D possibly matches TRBD1 or TRBD2 (5 bases each). The CDR3 contains 14 residues. Germline V lookup: CDR1 SGHDT, CDR2 YYEEEE. Between the trimmed V and J ends, which lost 4 bases and 2 bases, there was a span of 11 bases.

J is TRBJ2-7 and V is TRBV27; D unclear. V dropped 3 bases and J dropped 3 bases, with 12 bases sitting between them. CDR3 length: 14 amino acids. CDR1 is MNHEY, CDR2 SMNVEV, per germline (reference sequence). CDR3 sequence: CASSFLSRGYEQYF. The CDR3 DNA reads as TGTGCCAGCAGTTTTCTCTCTCGCGGCTACGAGCAGTACTTC.

The CDR3 bases are TGCGCCAGCAGCCGCAACCTGGGGATAGCGGGAAACAATGAGCAGTTCTTC. This translates into CASSRNLGIAGNNEQFF. V gene TRBV5-1 combines with J gene TRBJ2-1; 8 bases are a match to TRBD2. Germline lookup yields CDR1 SGHRS and CDR2 YFSETQ. The V gene end was trimmed by 4 bases and the J gene end by 5 bases; junction bases not matched to a gene: 14. The length of the CDR3 is 17 residues. Looking up the rest from reference TRBV5-1 and TRBJ2-1 gives the full variable domain: KAGVTQTPRYLIKTRGQQVTLSCSPISGHRSVSWYQQTPGQGLQFLFEYFSETQRNKGNFPGRFSGRQFSNSRSEMNVSTLELGDSALYLCASSRNLGIAGNNEQFFGPGTRLTVL.

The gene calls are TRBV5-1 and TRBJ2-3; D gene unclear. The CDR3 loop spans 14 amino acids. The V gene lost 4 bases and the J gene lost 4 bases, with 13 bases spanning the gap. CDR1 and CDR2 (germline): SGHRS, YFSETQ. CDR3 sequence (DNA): TGCGCCAGCAGCCAAAGACCCGGGTCAGATACGCAGTATTTT. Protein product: CASSQRPGSDTQYF.

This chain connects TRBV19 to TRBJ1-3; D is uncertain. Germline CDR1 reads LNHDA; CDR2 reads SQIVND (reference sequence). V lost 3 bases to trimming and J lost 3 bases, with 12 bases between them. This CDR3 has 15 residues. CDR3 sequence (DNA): TGTGCCAGTAGTATGAAGGACGGTGGTGGAAACACCATATATTTT. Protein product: CASSMKDGGGNTIYF.

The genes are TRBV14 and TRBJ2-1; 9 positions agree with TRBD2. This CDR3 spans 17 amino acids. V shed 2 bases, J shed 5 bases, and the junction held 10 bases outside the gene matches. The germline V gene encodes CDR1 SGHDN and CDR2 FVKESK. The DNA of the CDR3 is TGTGCCAGCAGCCAATTTGGTGGGACTAGCCCCGACAATGAGCAGTTCTTC. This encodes CASSQFGGTSPDNEQFF.

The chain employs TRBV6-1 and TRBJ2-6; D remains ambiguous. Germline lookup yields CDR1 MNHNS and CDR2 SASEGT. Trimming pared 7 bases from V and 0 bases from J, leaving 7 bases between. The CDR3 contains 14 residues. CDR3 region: CASTPGSGANVLTF. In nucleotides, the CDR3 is TGTGCCAGCACACCCGGCTCTGGGGCCAACGTCCTGACTTTC.

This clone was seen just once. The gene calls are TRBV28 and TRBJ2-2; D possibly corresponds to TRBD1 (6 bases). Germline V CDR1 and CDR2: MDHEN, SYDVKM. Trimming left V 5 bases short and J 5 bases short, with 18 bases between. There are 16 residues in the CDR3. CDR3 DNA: TGTGCCAGCAGTCCAGGTGCAGGGGCTAGAACCGGGGAGCTGTTTTTT. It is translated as CASSPGAGARTGELFF.

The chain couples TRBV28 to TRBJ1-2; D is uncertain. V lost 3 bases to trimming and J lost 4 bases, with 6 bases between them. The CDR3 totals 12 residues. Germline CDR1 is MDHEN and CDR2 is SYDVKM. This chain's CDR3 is CASSFLGYGYTF. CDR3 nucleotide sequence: TGTGCCAGCAGTTTTCTCGGCTATGGCTACACCTTC.

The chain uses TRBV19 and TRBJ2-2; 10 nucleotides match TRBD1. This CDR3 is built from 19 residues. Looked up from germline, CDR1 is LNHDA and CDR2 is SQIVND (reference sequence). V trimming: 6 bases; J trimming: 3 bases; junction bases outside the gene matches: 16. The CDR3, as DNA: TGTGCCAGTAGGCCCCGGGACAGGGGATTAATCTCGGACACCGGGGAGCTGTTTTTT. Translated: CASRPRDRGLISDTGELFF.